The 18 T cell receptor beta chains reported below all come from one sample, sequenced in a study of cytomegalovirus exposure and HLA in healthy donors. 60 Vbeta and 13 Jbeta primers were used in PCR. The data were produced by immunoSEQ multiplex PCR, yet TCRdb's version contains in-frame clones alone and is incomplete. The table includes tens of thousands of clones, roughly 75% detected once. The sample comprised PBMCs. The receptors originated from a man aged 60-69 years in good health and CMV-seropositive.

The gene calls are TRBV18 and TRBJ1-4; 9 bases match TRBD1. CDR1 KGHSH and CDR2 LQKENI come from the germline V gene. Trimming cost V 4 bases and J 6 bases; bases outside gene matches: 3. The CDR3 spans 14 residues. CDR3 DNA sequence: TGTGCCAGCTCACGCGGGACAGGGTATGAAAAACTGTTTTTT. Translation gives CASSRGTGYEKLFF.

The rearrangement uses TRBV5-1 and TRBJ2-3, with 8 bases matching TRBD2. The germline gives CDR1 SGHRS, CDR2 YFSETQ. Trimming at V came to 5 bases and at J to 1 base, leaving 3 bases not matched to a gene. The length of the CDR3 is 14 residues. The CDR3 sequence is CASSPGLGTDTQYF. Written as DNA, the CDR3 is TGCGCCAGCAGTCCGGGACTAGGCACAGATACGCAGTATTTT.

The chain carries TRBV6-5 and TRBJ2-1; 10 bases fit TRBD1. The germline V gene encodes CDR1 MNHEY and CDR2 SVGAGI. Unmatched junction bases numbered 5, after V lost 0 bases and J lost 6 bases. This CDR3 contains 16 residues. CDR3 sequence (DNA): TGTGCCAGCAGTTACTCGGGGACAGGGGCTACCAATGAGCAGTTCTTC. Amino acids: CASSYSGTGATNEQFF.

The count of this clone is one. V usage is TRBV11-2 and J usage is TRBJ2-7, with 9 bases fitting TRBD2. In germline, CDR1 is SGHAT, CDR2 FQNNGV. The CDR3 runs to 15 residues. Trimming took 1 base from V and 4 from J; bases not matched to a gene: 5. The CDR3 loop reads CASSLVSAGGYEQYF. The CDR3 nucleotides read TGTGCCAGCAGCTTAGTGTCTGCGGGGGGGTACGAGCAGTACTTC. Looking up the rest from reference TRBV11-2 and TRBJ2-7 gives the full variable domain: EAGVAQSPRYKIIEKRQSVAFWCNPISGHATLYWYQQILGQGPKLLIQFQNNGVVDDSQLPKDRFSAERLKGVDSTLKIQPAKLEDSAVYLCASSLVSAGGYEQYFGPGTRLTVT.

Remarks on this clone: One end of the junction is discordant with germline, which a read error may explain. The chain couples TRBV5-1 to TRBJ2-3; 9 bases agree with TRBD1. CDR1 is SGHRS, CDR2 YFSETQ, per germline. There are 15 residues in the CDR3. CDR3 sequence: CASSLRTGESDTQYF. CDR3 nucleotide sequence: TGCGCCAGCAGCTTGAGGACAGGGGAGTCAGATACACAGTATTTT.

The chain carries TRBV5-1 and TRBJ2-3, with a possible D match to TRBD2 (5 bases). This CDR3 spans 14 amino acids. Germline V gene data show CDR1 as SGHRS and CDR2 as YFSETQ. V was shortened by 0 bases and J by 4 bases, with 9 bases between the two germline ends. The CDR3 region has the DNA TGCGCCAGCAGCTTGGCGGCGGGCGCAGATACGCAGTATTTT. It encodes CASSLAAGADTQYF.

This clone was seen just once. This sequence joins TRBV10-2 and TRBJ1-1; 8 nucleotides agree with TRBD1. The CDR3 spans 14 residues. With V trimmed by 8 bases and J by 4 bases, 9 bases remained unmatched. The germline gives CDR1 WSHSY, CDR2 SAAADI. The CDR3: CASAQGARTTEAFF. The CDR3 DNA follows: TGCGCCAGCGCCCAGGGGGCGCGGACCACTGAAGCTTTCTTT.

DNA for the CDR3: TGTGCCAGCAGCGTAGCTACTCATCGGGGGGTCACCGGGGAGCTGTTTTTT. It translates to CASSVATHRGVTGELFF. The chain recombines TRBV9 with TRBJ2-2; 7 bases agree with TRBD2. The J segment lost 4 bases and the V segment lost 0 bases, leaving 9 bases of the junction unmatched. The CDR3 spans 17 residues. Germline CDR1 is SGDLS and CDR2 is YYNGEE.

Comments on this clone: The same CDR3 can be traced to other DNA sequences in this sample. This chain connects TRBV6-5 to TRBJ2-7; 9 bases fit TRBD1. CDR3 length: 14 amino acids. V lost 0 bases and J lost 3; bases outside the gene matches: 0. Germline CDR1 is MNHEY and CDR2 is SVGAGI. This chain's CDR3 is CASSYSTGGYEQYF. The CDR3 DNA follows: TGTGCCAGCAGTTACTCGACAGGGGGCTACGAGCAGTACTTC.

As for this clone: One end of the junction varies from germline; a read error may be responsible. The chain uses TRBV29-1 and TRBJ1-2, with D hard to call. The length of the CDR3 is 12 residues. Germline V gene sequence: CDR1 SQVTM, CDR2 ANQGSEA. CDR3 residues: CSVKDKSHGYTF. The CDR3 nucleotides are TGCAGCGTTAAAGACAAGAGCCATGGCTACACCTTC.

DNA for the CDR3: TGCAGCGTTGAAGTCCGACTAGTACATAATGAGCAGTTCTTC. Amino acids: CSVEVRLVHNEQFF. This chain uses TRBV29-1 with TRBJ2-1; D possibly corresponds to TRBD2 (6 bases). The CDR3 totals 14 residues. Germline V gene data show CDR1 as SQVTM and CDR2 as ANQGSEA. V gave up 1 base and J gave up 7 bases, with 14 bases separating them.

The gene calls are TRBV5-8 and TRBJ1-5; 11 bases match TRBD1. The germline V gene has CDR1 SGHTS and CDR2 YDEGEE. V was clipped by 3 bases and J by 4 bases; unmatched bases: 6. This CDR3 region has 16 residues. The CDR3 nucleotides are TGTGCCAGCAGCTCGTGGGGGACAGGGGGAAATCAGCCCCAGCATTTT. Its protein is CASSSWGTGGNQPQHF.

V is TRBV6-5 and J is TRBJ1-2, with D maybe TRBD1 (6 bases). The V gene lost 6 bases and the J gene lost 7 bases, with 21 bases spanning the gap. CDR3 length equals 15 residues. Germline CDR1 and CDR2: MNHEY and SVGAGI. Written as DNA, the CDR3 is TGTGCCAGCAGACACGGGACATCGGACTCCGGTGGCTACACCTTC. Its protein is CASRHGTSDSGGYTF.

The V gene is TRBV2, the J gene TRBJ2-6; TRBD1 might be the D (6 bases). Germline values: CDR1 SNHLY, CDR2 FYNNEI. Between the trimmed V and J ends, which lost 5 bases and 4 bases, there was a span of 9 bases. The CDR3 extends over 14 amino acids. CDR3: CASSTGNGANVLTF. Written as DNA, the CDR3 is TGTGCCAGCAGTACAGGGAACGGGGCCAACGTCCTGACTTTC. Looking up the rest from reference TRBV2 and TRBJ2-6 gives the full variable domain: EPEVTQTPSHQVTQMGQEVILRCVPISNHLYFYWYRQILGQKVEFLVSFYNNEISEKSEIFDDQFSVERPDGSNFTLKIRSTKLEDSAMYFCASSTGNGANVLTFGAGSRLTVL.

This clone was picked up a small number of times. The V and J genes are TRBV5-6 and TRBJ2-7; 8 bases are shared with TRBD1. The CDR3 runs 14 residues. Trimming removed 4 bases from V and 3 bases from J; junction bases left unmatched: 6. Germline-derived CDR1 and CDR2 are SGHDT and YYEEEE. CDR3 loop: CASSPRQGSYEQYF. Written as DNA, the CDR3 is TGTGCCAGCAGCCCACGACAGGGGAGCTACGAGCAGTACTTC.

The CDR3 protein is CASSQPGQGPNSPLHF. CDR3 nucleotides: TGTGCCAGCAGCCAACCGGGACAGGGGCCTAATTCACCCCTCCACTTT. The chain employs TRBV5-4 and TRBJ1-6; 10 bases are a match to TRBD1. The trim removed 4 bases at V and 6 bases at J, leaving 7 bases unmatched. The CDR3 is 16 amino acids. The V gene's germline CDR1 is SGHNT and CDR2 YYREEE (reference sequence).

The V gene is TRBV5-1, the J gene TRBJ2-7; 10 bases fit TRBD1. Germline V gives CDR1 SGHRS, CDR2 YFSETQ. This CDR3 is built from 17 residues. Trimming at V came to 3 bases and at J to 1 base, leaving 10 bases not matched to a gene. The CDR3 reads CASSSPPRTGGSYEQYF. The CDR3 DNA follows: TGCGCCAGCAGCTCCCCCCCAAGGACAGGGGGTTCCTACGAGCAGTACTTC.

Here the CDR3 reads CASSLQGAYSYTQYF. In nucleotides, the CDR3 is TGCGCCAGCAGCCTACAGGGGGCATATTCGTATACGCAGTATTTT. The genes are TRBV5-1 and TRBJ2-3, with 9 bases lining up with TRBD1. The germline V gene encodes CDR1 SGHRS and CDR2 YFSETQ. V shed 4 bases, J shed 7 bases, and the junction held 10 bases outside the gene matches. CDR3 length: 15 residues.